These T cell receptor beta chains were read from a single sample in a study of coeliac disease. The assay was immunoSEQ multiplex PCR, and TCRdb's table has in-frame clones only and misses some. This sample yields about 8,700 clones, of which over 60% are seen a single time; just over 20% belongs to the top ten. Sequenced: lamina propria lymphocytes from the gut. These TCRs come from an older woman with celiac disease. Both conserved end residues are part of each CDR3. The order of the fields is V gene, D gene, J gene, clone size, CDR3 protein, CDR3 DNA. D genes are given only for firm matches. The listing skips clone size in some rows; elsewhere it reads once, few, many or a size class.

TRBV6-1,TRBD1,TRBJ1-2,-,CATGGGPVYGYTF,TGTGCCACCGGAGGGGGCCCTGTCTATGGCTACACCTTC
TRBV7-9,-,TRBJ1-2,-,CASSHPGGGYGYTF,TGTGCCAGCAGCCACCCGGGGGGAGGCTATGGCTACACCTTC
TRBV10-1,TRBD2,TRBJ2-3,few,CASSSGTSGGLAGTQYF,TGCGCCAGCAGTTCCGGGACTAGCGGGGGGCTAGCTGGTACGCAGTATTTT
TRBV28,-,TRBJ1-2,-,CASSFATGYGYTF,TGTGCCAGCAGTTTTGCCACAGGGTATGGCTACACCTTC
TRBV5-4,-,TRBJ1-2,few,CASSLQGYGYTF,TGTGCCAGCAGCTTGCAGGGTTATGGCTACACCTTC
TRBV18,TRBD1,TRBJ1-1,few,CASSPRTGGVNTEAFF,TGTGCCAGCTCACCACGGACAGGCGGCGTGAACACTGAAGCTTTCTTT
TRBV15,-,TRBJ1-2,-,CATSRGLEGGGGYTF,TGTGCCACCAGCAGAGGGCTTGAGGGCGGGGGCGGCTACACCTTC
TRBV5-1,TRBD1,TRBJ2-5,-,CASSWGTGQETQYF,TGCGCCAGCAGCTGGGGGACAGGGCAAGAGACCCAGTACTTC
TRBV19,TRBD2,TRBJ2-7,once,CASSGGAYEQYF,TGTGCCAGTAGTGGGGGGGCCTACGAGCAGTACTTC
TRBV6-5,-,TRBJ1-1,-,CASTLREGGNTEAFF,TGTGCCAGCACCCTACGGGAGGGGGGAAACACTGAAGCTTTCTTT
TRBV19,TRBD1,TRBJ1-5,once,CASRGGQQINQPQHF,TGTGCCAGTAGAGGGGGACAGCAGATTAATCAGCCCCAGCATTTT
TRBV19,-,TRBJ2-6,-,CASSIARTGANVLTF,TGTGCCAGTAGTATAGCCAGAACTGGGGCCAACGTCCTGACTTTC
TRBV11-3,-,TRBJ2-3,-,CASSSSTWNTQYF,TGTGCCAGCAGCTCCTCGACTTGGAATACGCAGTATTTT
TRBV30,-,TRBJ2-2,few,CAWSVLNTGELFF,TGTGCCTGGAGTGTACTCAACACCGGGGAGCTGTTTTTT
TRBV27,-,TRBJ1-5,-,CASKRGGSNQPQHF,TGTGCCAGCAAGCGGGGAGGTTCCAATCAGCCCCAGCATTTT
TRBV9,TRBD2,TRBJ2-3,-,CASSESGTSTDTQYF,TGTGCCAGCAGCGAGAGCGGGACTAGCACAGATACGCAGTATTTT
TRBV5-4,-,TRBJ2-7,-,CASHDSLRDEQYF,TGTGCCAGCCACGACAGTTTAAGGGACGAGCAGTACTTC
TRBV7-3,-,TRBJ2-6,-,CASSLGSFGANVLTF,TGTGCCAGCAGCTTAGGGAGTTTTGGGGCCAACGTCCTGACTTTC
TRBV6-5,TRBD1,TRBJ2-5,few,CASAPDRASTQYF,TGTGCCAGCGCTCCGGACAGGGCATCGACCCAGTACTTC
TRBV9,-,TRBJ2-5,-,CASSDLQETQYF,TGTGCCAGCAGCGATCTCCAAGAGACCCAGTACTTC
TRBV7-2,-,TRBJ2-7,-,CASSLQVGSTYEQYF,TGTGCCAGCAGCTTACAGGTTGGGTCTACCTACGAGCAGTACTTC
TRBV4-1,TRBD1,TRBJ2-7,-,CASSQVVRQGFPYEQYF,TGCGCCAGCAGCCAAGTTGTCCGACAGGGGTTCCCCTACGAGCAGTACTTC
TRBV13,TRBD2,TRBJ2-1,-,CASSLLEGRTSTSYNEQFF,TGTGCCAGCAGCTTATTGGAGGGTAGGACTAGCACCTCCTACAATGAGCAGTTCTTC
TRBV19,-,TRBJ1-5,-,CASGSGGYQPQHF,TGTGCCAGTGGATCCGGGGGATATCAGCCCCAGCATTTT
TRBV29-1,-,TRBJ1-2,-,CSVDVSEGRIYGYTF,TGCAGCGTTGACGTAAGTGAAGGGAGGATCTATGGCTACACCTTC
TRBV6-5,-,TRBJ1-2,-,CASSSYYGYTF,TGTGCCAGCAGTTCGTACTATGGCTACACCTTC
TRBV6-5,-,TRBJ1-1,-,CATSGLSNTEAFF,TGTGCCACTTCGGGACTCTCGAACACTGAAGCTTTCTTT
TRBV5-1,TRBD1,TRBJ2-5,once,CASSTSGTGGGKTQYF,TGCGCCAGCAGCACCTCCGGGACAGGGGGGGGCAAGACCCAGTACTTC
TRBV7-3,TRBD2,TRBJ2-1,once,CASSLRSTAGGPREQFF,TGTGCCAGCAGCTTACGCTCAACGGCGGGAGGGCCGCGTGAGCAGTTCTTC
TRBV7-7,TRBD1,TRBJ2-1,-,CASSSGRGSNEQFF,TGTGCTAGCAGCTCTGGCAGGGGGTCCAATGAGCAGTTCTTC
TRBV18,-,TRBJ2-1,-,CASSPPGSGDNEQFF,TGTGCCAGCTCACCACCGGGGTCGGGGGACAATGAGCAGTTCTTC
TRBV19,-,TRBJ2-7,-,CASSRTGGVYEQYF,TGTGCCAGTAGTAGAACAGGGGGGGTCTACGAGCAGTACTTC
TRBV13,-,TRBJ2-1,few,CASSLNPEGYNEQFF,TGTGCCAGCAGCTTAAACCCGGAGGGATACAATGAGCAGTTCTTC
TRBV2,-,TRBJ2-6,once,CASSHREDGANVLTF,TGTGCCAGCAGTCACAGGGAAGATGGGGCCAACGTCCTGACTTTC